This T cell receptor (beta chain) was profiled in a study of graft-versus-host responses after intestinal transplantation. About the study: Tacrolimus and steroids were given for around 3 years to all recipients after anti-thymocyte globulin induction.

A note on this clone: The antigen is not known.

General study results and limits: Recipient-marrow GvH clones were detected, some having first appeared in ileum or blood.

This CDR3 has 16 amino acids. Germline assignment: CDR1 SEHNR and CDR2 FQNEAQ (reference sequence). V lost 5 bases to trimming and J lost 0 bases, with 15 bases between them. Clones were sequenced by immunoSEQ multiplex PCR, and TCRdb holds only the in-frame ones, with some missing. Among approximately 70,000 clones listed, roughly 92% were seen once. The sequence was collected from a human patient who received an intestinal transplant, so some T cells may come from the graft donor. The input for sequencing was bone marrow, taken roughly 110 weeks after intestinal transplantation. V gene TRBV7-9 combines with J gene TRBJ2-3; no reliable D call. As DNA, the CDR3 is TGTGCCAGCAGCGCTAGGGCGGTGGCTAGCACAGATACGCAGTATTTT. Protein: CASSARAVASTDTQYF.